This TCR beta chain is from a study of persistence of HIV-infected CD4 T cells. In the study overall: Donors were ART-treated; their CMV- and Gag-responding CD4+ T cells were isolated.

This was the immunoSEQ version 4 assay in survey mode. Template was genomic DNA at 10 ng/uL, with up to roughly 1 ug used per sample. Sequenced by immunoSEQ multiplex PCR; TCRdb stores in-frame clones only, minus some. The sample contains tens of thousands of clones, roughly 82% of which appear only once. The CDR3 runs to 15 residues. Per the germline V gene, CDR1 is KGHSH and CDR2 is LQKENI. J was trimmed by 6 bases and V by 3 bases; bases with no gene match: 4. This clone was observed a few times. The antigen remains unidentified. Lysates of CMV-infected fibroblasts at roughly 10 ug/mL stimulated these cells. Sorted nonresponding memory CD4+ T cells were CD40L-negative, CD69-negative, CD45RO-high. Donors were HIV-1-infected adults who began suppressive ART during chronic infection. For 15 to 20 hours, CD8-depleted PBMCs received anti-CD28/CD49d costimulation, a CD40-blocking antibody and enfuvirtide.

The sequences come from CD4+ T cells sorted from PBMCs after approximately 18-hour stimulation, collected from a patient who received antiretroviral therapy. The sequence was obtained from an adult woman with HIV who was CMV-seropositive. The chain employs TRBV18 and TRBJ2-1; 11 nucleotides match TRBD1. The CDR3 DNA reads as TGTGCCAGCTCACCGACCGGGACAGGGGGCAATGAGCAGTTCTTC. Amino acids: CASSPTGTGGNEQFF.